The 2 T cell receptor beta chains below come from one sample, sequenced in a study of blood T cell repertoires in COVID-19. Assay used: immunoSEQ multiplex PCR; TCRdb lists only in-frame clones, some missing. Of 95,000 to 100,000 clones in the sample, 87% are singletons; the top ten hold 9.5% to 13%. Sequencing input: peripheral blood. The receptors were sampled from a woman in her twenties or thirties with acute or convalescent COVID-19.

The chain has TRBV20-1 and TRBJ2-7, with D uncertain. Germline V CDR1 and CDR2: DFQATT, SNEGSKA (reference sequence). The ends were cut back, 1 base at V and 7 bases at J, with 8 bases in the middle. The CDR3 runs to 11 residues. This CDR3 reads CSARGSWEQYF. The CDR3 DNA sequence: TGCAGTGCTAGAGGCAGTTGGGAGCAGTACTTC.

This clone was recorded only once. The rearrangement joins TRBV11-3 to TRBJ2-7; a weak D match, TRBD2 (6 bases). The germline gives CDR1 SGHNT, CDR2 YENEEA. CDR3 length: 14 residues. Trimming pared 5 bases from V and 2 bases from J, leaving 13 bases between. The CDR3 region is CASSQEGRTYEQYF. The CDR3 nucleotides read TGTGCCAGCAGCCAGGAGGGCAGGACCTACGAGCAGTACTTC. Full variable domain (rest looked up from reference TRBV11-3 and TRBJ2-7): EAGVVQSPRYKIIEKKQPVAFWCNPISGHNTLYWYLQNLGQGPELLIRYENEEAVDDSQLPKDRFSAERLKGVDSTLKIQPAELGDSAVYLCASSQEGRTYEQYFGPGTRLTVT.